This T cell receptor beta chain was retrieved from a study of control samples from healthy donors and cancer patients. Germline-derived CDR1 and CDR2 are KGHDR and SFDVKD. The V gene lost 12 bases and the J gene lost 8 bases, with 12 bases spanning the gap. The CDR3 is 11 residues long. TCRdb keeps only in-frame clones here, not all; method: immunoSEQ multiplex PCR. Of about 110,000 clones detected, 82% appear once; the ten largest clones hold around 6.2%. This chain uses TRBV24-1 with TRBJ1-4; D not certain. Sequenced material: blood. The receptor's source is a man aged 18 to 35 in good health. This chain's CDR3 is CASAPLEKLFF. As DNA, the CDR3 is TGTGCCTCAGCCCCCTTGGAAAAACTGTTTTTT.